The 10 T cell receptor beta chains presented below share a single source sample, sequenced in a study of blood T cell repertoires in COVID-19. Libraries were prepared by immunoSEQ multiplex PCR; TCRdb keeps only in-frame clonotypes and omits some of them. The sample has tens of thousands of clones; about 90% are singletons. Material for sequencing was peripheral blood. These TCRs come from a middle-aged man with active COVID-19.

This sequence joins TRBV4-1 and TRBJ1-6, with D maybe TRBD1 (5 bases). The V end lost 1 base, the J end lost 7 bases, and 11 bases lay between the germline ends. The germline gives CDR1 MGHRA, CDR2 YSYEKL. The CDR3 contains 15 residues. CDR3 amino acids: CASSQARDVNSPLHF. The CDR3 nucleotides are TGCGCCAGCAGCCAAGCGCGGGACGTAAATTCACCCCTCCACTTT.

The rearrangement links TRBV19 to TRBJ2-2, with D perhaps TRBD2 (6 bases). The V gene's germline CDR1 is LNHDA and CDR2 SQIVND (reference sequence). There are 16 residues in the CDR3. Deletions cut 6 bases from V and 0 bases from J, with 14 bases between. CDR3 in amino acids: CASSGLRPTNTGELFF. The CDR3 nucleotides read TGTGCCAGTAGCGGACTAAGGCCAACGAACACCGGGGAGCTGTTTTTT.

The chain joins TRBV11-3 to TRBJ1-1; D not certain. The V gene's germline CDR1 is SGHNT and CDR2 YENEEA. V was cut by 1 base and J by 1 base, with 4 bases left in between. This CDR3 has 13 residues. The CDR3 coding sequence is TGTGCCAGCAGCTTAGCAGAGAACACTGAAGCTTTCTTT. This encodes CASSLAENTEAFF.

The chain combines TRBV5-1 with TRBJ1-4; D gene uncertain. Germline CDR1 is SGHRS and CDR2 is YFSETQ. V was trimmed by 2 bases and J by 4 bases, leaving 12 bases between them. The CDR3 is made up of 15 amino acids. This chain's CDR3 is CASSFSAGVNEKLFF. CDR3 nucleotide sequence: TGCGCCAGCAGCTTCTCTGCAGGTGTTAATGAAAAACTGTTTTTT.

This sequence joins TRBV20-1 and TRBJ2-2; D gene uncertain. Per the germline V gene, CDR1 is DFQATT and CDR2 is SNEGSKA (reference sequence). The CDR3 has 11 amino acids. V was cut by 4 bases and J by 7 bases, with 7 bases left in between. CDR3 loop: CSATRNGELFF. The CDR3 region has the DNA TGCAGTGCTACGAGGAACGGGGAGCTGTTTTTT.

The genes are TRBV2 and TRBJ2-3; TRBD2 aligns across 7 bases. The germline V gene has CDR1 SNHLY and CDR2 FYNNEI. V lost 3 bases and J lost 0; bases outside the gene matches: 3. This CDR3 contains 15 residues. The CDR3, as DNA: TGTGCCAGCAGTGACCGGCGGGGGAGCACAGATACGCAGTATTTT. The encoded protein is CASSDRRGSTDTQYF. The complete variable domain, with remaining parts taken from reference TRBV2 and TRBJ2-3, reads EPEVTQTPSHQVTQMGQEVILRCVPISNHLYFYWYRQILGQKVEFLVSFYNNEISEKSEIFDDQFSVERPDGSNFTLKIRSTKLEDSAMYFCASSDRRGSTDTQYFGPGTRLTVL.

The sample holds one count of this clone. This chain links TRBV7-2 with TRBJ2-7; the D gene is possibly TRBD2 (6 bases). V gave up 2 bases and J gave up 7 bases, with 12 bases separating them. This CDR3 has 13 amino acids. From germline, CDR1 is SGHTA and CDR2 FQGNSA. The CDR3: CASSLRLAGEQYF. CDR3 DNA: TGTGCCAGCAGCTTAAGATTGGCGGGGGAGCAGTACTTC.

This clone has a single count. The rearrangement uses TRBV4-1 and TRBJ2-1; 8 bases fit TRBD2. This CDR3 has 16 residues. Germline V gene sequence: CDR1 MGHRA, CDR2 YSYEKL. Trimming at V came to 2 bases and at J to 8 bases, leaving 11 bases not matched to a gene. The CDR3 nucleotides are TGCGCCAGCAGCCAACCCCCAGCGGGAGCCCGGCATGAGCAGTTCTTC. Residues: CASSQPPAGARHEQFF.

V and J are TRBV7-9 and TRBJ1-6; TRBD1 agrees at 7 bases. V trimming: 4 bases; J trimming: 8 bases; junction bases outside the gene matches: 11. The CDR3 contains 16 residues. From germline, CDR1 is SEHNR and CDR2 FQNEAQ (reference sequence). The DNA of the CDR3 is TGTGCCAGCAGCTCGCCTCCGGGACAGTCGTATTCACCCCTCCACTTT. Residues: CASSSPPGQSYSPLHF.

The chain uses TRBV3-1 (or the pseudogene TRBV3-2) and TRBJ2-5; TRBD2 matches at 14 bases. The CDR3 sequence is 18 residues long. Germline V lookup: CDR1 LGHDT, CDR2 YNNKEL (reference sequence). J lost 7 bases, V lost 4 bases, and 14 bases had no gene match. The CDR3 nucleotides read TGTGCCAGCAGCCTGGATCGGACTAGCGGGGGGTACTCTGCGACCCAGTACTTC. This sequence encodes CASSLDRTSGGYSATQYF.